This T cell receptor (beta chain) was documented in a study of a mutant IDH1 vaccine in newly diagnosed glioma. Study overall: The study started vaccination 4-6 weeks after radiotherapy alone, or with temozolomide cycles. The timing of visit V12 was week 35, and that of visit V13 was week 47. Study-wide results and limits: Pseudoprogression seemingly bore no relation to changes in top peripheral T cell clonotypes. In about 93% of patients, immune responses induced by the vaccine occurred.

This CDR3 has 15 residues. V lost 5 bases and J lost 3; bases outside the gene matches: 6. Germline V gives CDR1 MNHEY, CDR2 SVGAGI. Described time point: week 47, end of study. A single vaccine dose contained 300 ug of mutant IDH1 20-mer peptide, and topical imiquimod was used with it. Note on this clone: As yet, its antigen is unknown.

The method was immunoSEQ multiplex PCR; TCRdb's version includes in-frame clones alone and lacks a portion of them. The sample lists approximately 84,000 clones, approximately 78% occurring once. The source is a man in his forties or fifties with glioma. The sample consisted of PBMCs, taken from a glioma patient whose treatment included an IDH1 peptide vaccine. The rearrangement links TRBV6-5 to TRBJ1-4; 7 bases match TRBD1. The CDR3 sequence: CASSHEGAANEKLFF. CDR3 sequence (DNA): TGTGCCAGCAGTCACGAGGGGGCGGCTAATGAAAAACTGTTTTTT.